The present T cell receptor (beta chain) was sequenced within a study of blood T cell repertoires in COVID-19 (dated by TCRdb to the early 2020s). Describing the broader study: Samples from collaborators originated in the United States, Italy and Spain and spanned both the acute and convalescent phases of COVID-19. Subjects who had been exposed to COVID-19, were actively infected with it, or had recovered from it provided the deeply sampled blood TCRbeta repertoires that made up the dataset. Nearly every sample came with metadata listing a de-identified subject ID, COVID-19 status, age in years and sex. The material from the prospective study consisted of cDNA or gDNA derived from T cells, B-cell-depleted T cells, or PBMCs. The samples were drawn from two sources: the first 160 participants of the ongoing ImmuneRACE study, and 1,000 to 1,500 subjects contributed by 6 global collaborators. Where available, HLA class I and class II types were taken from metadata supplied by the sample provider and were not determined by assay-based typing. A freely available public database, intended as a resource for researchers studying the immune response to SARS-CoV-2, is where the repertoires were released.

The paper as a whole reports these results and caveats: How much clinical and demographic metadata was included differed by source and by participant, and the metadata was provided uncurated.

The germline V and J ends show losses of 3 bases and 4 bases respectively, and no gene match explains 10 bases of the junction. Spanning cysteine to phenylalanine, the CDR3 consists of 15 amino acids. The DNA shown is the 45-base CDR3, in frame from base 1. In the germline V gene (reference sequence), CDR1 corresponds to GTSNPN and CDR2 to SVGIG. TCRbeta CDR3 regions were amplified from genomic DNA using the immunoSEQ Assay, a bias-controlled multiplex PCR. On the study's bioinformatics: Nucleated cell counts per sample were estimated from amplification of reference gene primers within the assay. Sequence reads were collapsed and filtered to measure the absolute abundance of every unique TCRbeta CDR3 rearrangement. For each sample, productive Simpson clonality was calculated as the square root of Simpson's diversity index across productive rearrangements. As stored in TCRdb, this immuneACCESS dataset retains in-frame rearrangements with V and J assigned. A fraction of the clones does not appear; measured against another copy, unresolved V genes explain less than half of the discrepancy, and the remainder lacks a known reason. The DNA was the basis for D and trimming; V, J and clone size are from that table. Here the sample has approximately 410,000 clones; roughly 90% occur a single time. The ten most abundant clones make up more than 1.4% of the sample.

In regard to this clone: Its binding antigen is unknown. No base qualities exist here, and no much larger clone lies one base off it.

The collaborating institutions used their own protocols to collect whole blood in K2EDTA tubes. For TCRbeta analysis, collaborators shipped samples in one of three forms: frozen whole blood, isolated PBMCs, or DNA extracted from either of those sample types. The sequencing sample was made of peripheral blood. This TCR was recovered from a woman between 25 and 40 years old with active or convalescent COVID-19. This receptor chain uses TRBV30 and TRBJ1-2, and TRBD1 aligns with 8 junction nucleotides. The CDR3 is CAWSPRQGRPYGYTF. The bases read TGTGCCTGGAGCCCTCGACAGGGGAGGCCCTATGGCTACACCTTC.